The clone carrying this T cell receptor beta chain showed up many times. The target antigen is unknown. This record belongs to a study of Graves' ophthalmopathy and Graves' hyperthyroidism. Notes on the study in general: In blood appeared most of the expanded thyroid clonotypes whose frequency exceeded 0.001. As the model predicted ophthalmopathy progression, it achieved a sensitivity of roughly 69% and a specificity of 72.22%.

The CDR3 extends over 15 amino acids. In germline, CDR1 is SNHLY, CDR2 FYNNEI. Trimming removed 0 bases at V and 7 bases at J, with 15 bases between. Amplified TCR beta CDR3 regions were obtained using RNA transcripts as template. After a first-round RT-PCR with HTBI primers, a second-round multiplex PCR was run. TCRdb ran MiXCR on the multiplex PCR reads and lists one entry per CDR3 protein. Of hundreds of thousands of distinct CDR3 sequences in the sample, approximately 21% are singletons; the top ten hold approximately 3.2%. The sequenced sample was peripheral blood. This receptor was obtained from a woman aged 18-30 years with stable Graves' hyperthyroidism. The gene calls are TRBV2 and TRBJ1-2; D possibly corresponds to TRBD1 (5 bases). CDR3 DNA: TGTGCCAGCAGTGAAGCGCTTCAGGGCATGAGTGGCTACACCTTC. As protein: CASSEALQGMSGYTF.